The T cell receptor beta chain described here comes from a study of blood T cell repertoires in COVID-19. Germline CDR1 MNHEY, CDR2 SVGAGI. V was shortened by 5 bases and J by 4 bases, with 17 bases between the two germline ends. The CDR3 is made up of 15 amino acids. TCRdb's table, derived via immunoSEQ multiplex PCR, lists solely in-frame clones and lacks some. The sample lists 500,000 to 600,000 clones, less than 90% seen once, with under 8.5% in the top ten. V and J are TRBV6-5 and TRBJ2-5, with D perhaps matching TRBD2 (7 bases). The source material was peripheral blood. This sequence was found in a woman between 45 and 60 years old with COVID-19, enrolled during active disease. CDR3 amino acids: CASSPQGGARETQYF. The CDR3 nucleotides are TGTGCCAGCAGTCCCCAAGGGGGGGCGAGAGAGACCCAGTACTTC.